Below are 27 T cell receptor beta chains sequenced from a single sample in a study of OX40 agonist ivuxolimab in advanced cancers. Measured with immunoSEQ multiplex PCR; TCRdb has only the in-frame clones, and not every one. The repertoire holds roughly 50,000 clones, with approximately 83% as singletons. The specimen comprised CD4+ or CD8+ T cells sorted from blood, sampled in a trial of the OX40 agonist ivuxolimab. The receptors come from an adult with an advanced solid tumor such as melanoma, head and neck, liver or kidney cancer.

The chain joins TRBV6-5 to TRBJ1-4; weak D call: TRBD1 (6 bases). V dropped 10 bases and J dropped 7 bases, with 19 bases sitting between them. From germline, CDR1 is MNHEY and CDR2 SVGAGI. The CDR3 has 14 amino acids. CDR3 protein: CATRDGGRGEKLFF. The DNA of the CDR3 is TGTGCCACCCGGGACGGGGGGCGGGGTGAAAAACTGTTTTTT.

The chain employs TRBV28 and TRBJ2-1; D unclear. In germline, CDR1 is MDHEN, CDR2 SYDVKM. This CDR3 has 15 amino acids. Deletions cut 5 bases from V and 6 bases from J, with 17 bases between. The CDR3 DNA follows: TGTGCCAGCAGTCAGCCAGGTATACTGAGCAATGAGCAGTTCTTC. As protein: CASSQPGILSNEQFF.

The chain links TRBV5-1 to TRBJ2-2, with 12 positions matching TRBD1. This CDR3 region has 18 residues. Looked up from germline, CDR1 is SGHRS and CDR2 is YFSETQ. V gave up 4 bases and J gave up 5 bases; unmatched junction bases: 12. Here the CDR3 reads CASSLIPPGQGATGELFF. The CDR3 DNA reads TGCGCCAGCAGCCTCATCCCACCGGGACAGGGGGCAACCGGGGAGCTGTTTTTT.

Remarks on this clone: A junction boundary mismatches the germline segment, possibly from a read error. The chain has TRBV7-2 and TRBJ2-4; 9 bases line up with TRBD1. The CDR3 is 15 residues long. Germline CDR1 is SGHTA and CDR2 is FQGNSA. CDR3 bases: TGTGCCAGCAGCTTAGCACCGGGACAGGGAAGGATTCAGTACTTT. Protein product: CASSLAPGQGRIQYF.

The CDR3 region is CASSFWGIANEQFF. The CDR3, as DNA: TGTGCCAGCAGCTTTTGGGGGATAGCCAATGAGCAGTTCTTC. The rearrangement joins TRBV27 to TRBJ2-1; tentatively, D is TRBD1 or TRBD2 (5 bases each). The germline gives CDR1 MNHEY, CDR2 SMNVEV (reference sequence). The CDR3 loop spans 14 amino acids. The V and J ends lost 6 bases and 6 bases respectively, with 15 bases between them.

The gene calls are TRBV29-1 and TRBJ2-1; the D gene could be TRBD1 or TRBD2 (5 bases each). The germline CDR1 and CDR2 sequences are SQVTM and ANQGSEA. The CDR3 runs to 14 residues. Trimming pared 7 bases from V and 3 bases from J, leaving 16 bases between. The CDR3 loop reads CSAKGGTSYNEQFF. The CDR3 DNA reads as TGCAGCGCCAAAGGTGGGACCAGCTACAATGAGCAGTTCTTC.

The CDR3 loop is CASSYGEAYEQYV. The CDR3, as DNA: TGTGCCAGCAGTTATGGGGAGGCCTACGAGCAGTACGTC. V usage is TRBV6-6 and J usage is TRBJ2-7; a weak D match, TRBD2 (6 bases). V was clipped by 3 bases and J by 2 bases, with 8 bases between them. CDR1 and CDR2 from the germline V gene are MNHNY and SVGAGI (reference sequence). The CDR3 is 13 amino acids.

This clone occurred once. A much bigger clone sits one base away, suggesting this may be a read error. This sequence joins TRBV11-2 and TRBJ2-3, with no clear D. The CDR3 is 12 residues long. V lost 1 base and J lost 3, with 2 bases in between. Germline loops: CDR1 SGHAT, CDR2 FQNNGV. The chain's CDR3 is CASSLGTDTQYF. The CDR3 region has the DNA TGTGCCAGCAGCTTAGGAACAGATACGCAGTATTTT.

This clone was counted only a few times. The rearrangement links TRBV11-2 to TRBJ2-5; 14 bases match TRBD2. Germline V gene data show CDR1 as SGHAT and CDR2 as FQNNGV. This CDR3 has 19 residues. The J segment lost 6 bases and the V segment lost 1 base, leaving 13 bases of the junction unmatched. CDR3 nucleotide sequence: TGTGCCAGCAGCTTAGCCCCGGGACTAGCGGGGGCTACGTGGAAGACCCAGTACTTC. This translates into CASSLAPGLAGATWKTQYF.

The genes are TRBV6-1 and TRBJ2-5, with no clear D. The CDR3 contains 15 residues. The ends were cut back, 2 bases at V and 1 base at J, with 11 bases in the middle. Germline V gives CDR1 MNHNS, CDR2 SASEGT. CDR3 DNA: TGTGCCAGCAGTGAATTGGCAGTGCTCCAAGAGACCCAGTACTTC. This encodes CASSELAVLQETQYF.

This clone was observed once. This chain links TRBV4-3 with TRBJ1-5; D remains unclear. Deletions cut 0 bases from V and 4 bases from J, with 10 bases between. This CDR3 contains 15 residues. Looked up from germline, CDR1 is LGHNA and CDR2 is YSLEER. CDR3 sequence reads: CASSQERGANQPQHF. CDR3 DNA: TGCGCCAGCAGCCAAGAACGAGGTGCGAATCAGCCCCAGCATTTT.

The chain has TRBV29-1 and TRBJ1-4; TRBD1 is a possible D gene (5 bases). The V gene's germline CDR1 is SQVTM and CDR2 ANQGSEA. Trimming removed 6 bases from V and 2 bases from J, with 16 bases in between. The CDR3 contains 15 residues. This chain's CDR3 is CSVAPGYGTNEKLFF. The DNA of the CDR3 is TGCAGCGTGGCCCCAGGGTACGGGACTAATGAAAAACTGTTTTTT.

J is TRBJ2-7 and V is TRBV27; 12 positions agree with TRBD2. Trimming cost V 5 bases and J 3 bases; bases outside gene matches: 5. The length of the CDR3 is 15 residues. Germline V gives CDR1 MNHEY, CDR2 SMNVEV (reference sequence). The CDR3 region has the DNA TGTGCCAGCAGTAGTGGACTAGCGGGGATCTACGAGCAGTACTTC. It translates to CASSSGLAGIYEQYF.

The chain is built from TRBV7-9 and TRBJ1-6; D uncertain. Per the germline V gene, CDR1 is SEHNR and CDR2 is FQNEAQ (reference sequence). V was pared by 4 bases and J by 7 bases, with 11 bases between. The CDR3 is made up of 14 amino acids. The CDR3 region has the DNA TGTGCCAGCAGCTCAGGAAACCTGAATTCACCCCTCCACTTT. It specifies CASSSGNLNSPLHF.

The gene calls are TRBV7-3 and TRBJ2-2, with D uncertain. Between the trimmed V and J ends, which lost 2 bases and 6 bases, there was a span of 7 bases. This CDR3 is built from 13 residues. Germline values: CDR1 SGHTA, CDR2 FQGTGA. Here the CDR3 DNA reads TGTGCCAGCAGCTTAGTAGGACCCGGGGAGCTGTTTTTT. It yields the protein CASSLVGPGELFF. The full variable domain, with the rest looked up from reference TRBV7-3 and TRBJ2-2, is GAGVSQTPSNKVTEKGKYVELRCDPISGHTALYWYRQSLGQGPEFLIYFQGTGAADDSGLPNDRFFAVRPEGSVSTLKIQRTERGDSAVYLCASSLVGPGELFFGEGSRLTVL.

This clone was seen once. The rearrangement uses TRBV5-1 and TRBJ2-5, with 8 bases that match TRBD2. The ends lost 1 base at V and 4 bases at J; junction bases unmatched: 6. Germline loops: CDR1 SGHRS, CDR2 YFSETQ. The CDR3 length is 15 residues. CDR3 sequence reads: CASSLNGGRLETQYF. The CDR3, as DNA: TGCGCCAGCAGCTTGAATGGCGGGAGGTTAGAGACCCAGTACTTC.

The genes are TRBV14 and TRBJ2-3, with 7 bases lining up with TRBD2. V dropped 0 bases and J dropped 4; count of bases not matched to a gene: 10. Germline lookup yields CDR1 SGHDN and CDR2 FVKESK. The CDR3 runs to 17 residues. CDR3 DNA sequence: TGTGCCAGCAGCCAAGATCGGGGAGCGGGAAGGCCAGATACGCAGTATTTT. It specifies CASSQDRGAGRPDTQYF.

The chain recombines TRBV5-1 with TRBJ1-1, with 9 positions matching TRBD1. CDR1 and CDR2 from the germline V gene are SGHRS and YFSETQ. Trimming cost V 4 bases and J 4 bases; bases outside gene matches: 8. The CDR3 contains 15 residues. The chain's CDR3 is CASSGDRVEVTEAFF. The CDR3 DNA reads TGCGCCAGCAGCGGGGACAGGGTTGAGGTCACTGAAGCTTTCTTT.

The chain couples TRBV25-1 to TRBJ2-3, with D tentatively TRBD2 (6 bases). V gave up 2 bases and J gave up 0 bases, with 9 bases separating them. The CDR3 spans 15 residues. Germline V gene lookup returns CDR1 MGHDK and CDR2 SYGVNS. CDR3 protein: CASSEGAGSTDTQYF. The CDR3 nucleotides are TGTGCCAGCAGTGAAGGCGCGGGAAGCACAGATACGCAGTATTTT.

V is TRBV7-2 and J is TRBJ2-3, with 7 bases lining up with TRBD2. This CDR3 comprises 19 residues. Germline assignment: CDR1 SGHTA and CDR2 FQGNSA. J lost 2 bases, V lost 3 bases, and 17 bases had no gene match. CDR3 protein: CASSFKTQPGLPPTDTQYF. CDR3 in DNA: TGTGCCAGCAGCTTCAAGACCCAACCGGGACTACCCCCCACAGATACGCAGTATTTT.

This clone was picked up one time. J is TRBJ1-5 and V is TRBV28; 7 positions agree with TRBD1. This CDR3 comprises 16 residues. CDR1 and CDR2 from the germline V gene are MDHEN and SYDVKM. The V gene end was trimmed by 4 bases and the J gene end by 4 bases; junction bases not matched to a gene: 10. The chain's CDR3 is CASSSLPGTDNQPQHF. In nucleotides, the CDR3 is TGTGCCAGCAGTTCTCTACCCGGGACAGATAATCAGCCCCAGCATTTT.

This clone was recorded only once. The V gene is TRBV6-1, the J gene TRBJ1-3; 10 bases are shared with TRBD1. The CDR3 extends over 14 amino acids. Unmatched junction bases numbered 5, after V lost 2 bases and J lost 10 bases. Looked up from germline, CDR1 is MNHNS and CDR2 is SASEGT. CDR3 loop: CASSEWDRGRTIYF. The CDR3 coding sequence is TGTGCCAGCAGTGAATGGGACAGGGGTAGGACCATATATTTT.

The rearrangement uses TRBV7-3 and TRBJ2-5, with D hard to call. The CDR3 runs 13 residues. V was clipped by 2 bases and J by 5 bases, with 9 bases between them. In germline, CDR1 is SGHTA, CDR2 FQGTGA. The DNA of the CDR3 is TGTGCCAGCAGCTTATTATGGGGTGAGACCCAGTACTTC. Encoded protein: CASSLLWGETQYF.

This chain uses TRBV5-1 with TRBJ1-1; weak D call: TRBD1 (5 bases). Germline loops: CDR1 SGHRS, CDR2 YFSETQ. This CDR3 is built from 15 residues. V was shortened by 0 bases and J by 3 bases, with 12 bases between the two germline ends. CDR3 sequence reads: CASSLGSGSDTEAFF. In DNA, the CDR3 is TGCGCCAGCAGCTTGGGATCAGGGTCGGACACTGAAGCTTTCTTT.

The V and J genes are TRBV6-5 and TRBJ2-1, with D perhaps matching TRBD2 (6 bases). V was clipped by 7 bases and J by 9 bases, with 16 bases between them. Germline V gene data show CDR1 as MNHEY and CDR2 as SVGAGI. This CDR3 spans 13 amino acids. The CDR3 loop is CASTRTVGSEQFF. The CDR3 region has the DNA TGTGCCAGCACAAGGACGGTCGGGAGTGAGCAGTTCTTC.

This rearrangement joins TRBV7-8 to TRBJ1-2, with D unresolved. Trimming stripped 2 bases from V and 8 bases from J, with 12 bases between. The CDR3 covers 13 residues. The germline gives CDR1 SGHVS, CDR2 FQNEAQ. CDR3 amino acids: CASSLRTGGGYTF. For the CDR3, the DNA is TGTGCCAGCAGCTTACGGACGGGAGGAGGCTACACCTTC.

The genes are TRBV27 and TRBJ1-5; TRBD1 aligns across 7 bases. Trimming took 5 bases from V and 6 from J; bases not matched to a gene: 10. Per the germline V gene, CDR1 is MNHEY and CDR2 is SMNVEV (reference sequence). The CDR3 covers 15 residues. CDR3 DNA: TGTGCCAGCAGTCTTACAGGGGAGGTTGCTCAGCCCCAGCATTTT. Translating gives CASSLTGEVAQPQHF.